Below, 25 T cell receptor beta chains from the same sample are listed, as sequenced in a study of T cell clonality in common variable immunodeficiency. Data came from immunoSEQ multiplex PCR; TCRdb stores just in-frame clones and leaves some out. This sample includes some 52,000 clones with no singletons; its ten biggest clones take up 3% to 4%. Material for sequencing was peripheral blood mononuclear cells. The receptors derive from a person aged 18 to 69 in good health.

This clone was detected ten times or more. The CDR3 end lies 3 residues beyond the end of the read and is filled in from the germline J gene. V and J are TRBV20-1 and TRBJ2-1, with a possible D match to TRBD2 (5 bases). Germline loops: CDR1 DFQATT, CDR2 SNEGSKA (reference sequence). Trimming removed 2 bases from V and 7 bases from J, with 12 bases in between. CDR3 size: 13 residues. The CDR3 protein is CSARLAGINEQFF. The sequenced CDR3 bases are TGCAGTGCTAGACTAGCCGGGATAAATGAG.

As for this clone: The read falls 3 residues short of the CDR3 end, and the missing part is taken from the germline J gene. V usage is TRBV5-1 and J usage is TRBJ1-2, with 7 bases lining up with TRBD1. The CDR3 is 15 amino acids. CDR1 and CDR2 (germline): SGHRS, YFSETQ. CDR3 DNA, as far as it was read: TGCGCCAGCAGCTTGACGGGAGGGGGGACAGATACC. Amino acid sequence: CASSLTGGGTDT. The complete CDR3 sequence is CASSLTGGGTDTYTF.

This clone has a count of ten or more. The read ends 3 residues before the CDR3 terminus; that terminus is restored from the germline J gene. The chain employs TRBV2 and TRBJ2-7; 10 positions match TRBD2. J gave up 3 bases and V 7 bases, and 9 bases lay outside the gene matches. The CDR3 extends over 15 amino acids. Per germline, CDR1 SNHLY and CDR2 FYNNEI. The sequenced CDR3 bases are TGTGCCAGCACCCCCCGGCTAGCGGGAGTCTACGAG. It is translated as CASTPRLAGVYE. The full CDR3 reads CASTPRLAGVYEQYF. The variable domain in full, completed from reference TRBV2 and TRBJ2-7, reads EPEVTQTPSHQVTQMGQEVILRCVPISNHLYFYWYRQILGQKVEFLVSFYNNEISEKSEIFDDQFSVERPDGSNFTLKIRSTKLEDSAMYFCASTPRLAGVYEQYFGPGTRLTVT.

The table lists this clone with many counts. The junction and the germline gene differ at one end; a read error may be behind it. The read stops 3 residues short of the end of the CDR3; the missing end is completed from the germline J gene. The chain carries TRBV13 and TRBJ1-1; TRBD1 aligns across 7 bases. The germline CDR1 and CDR2 sequences are PRHDT and FYEKMQ (reference sequence). The CDR3 contains 14 residues. This chain's CDR3 is CASSLKGGATAAFF. Partial CDR3 DNA: TGTGCCAGCAGCTTGAAAGGGGGCGCGACTGCA.

Ten or more counts support this clone. The read ends 3 residues shy of where the CDR3 ends; the end is completed using the germline J gene. The V and J genes are TRBV6-1 and TRBJ2-5; TRBD2 might be the D (6 bases). The CDR3 totals 15 residues. V was shortened by 4 bases and J by 5 bases, with 17 bases between the two germline ends. Germline CDR1 and CDR2: MNHNS and SASEGT. CDR3 DNA (partial): TGTGCCAGCAGTGTCGTGACTAGAAGTGGCGAGACC. It specifies CASSVVTRSGET. The entire CDR3 sequence reads CASSVVTRSGETQYF.

This clone was detected ten times or more. The read ends 3 residues early relative to the CDR3; the germline J gene fills the gap. The V gene is TRBV6-2 or TRBV6-3, the J gene TRBJ1-6; D perhaps matches TRBD1 (5 bases). This CDR3 region has 13 residues. Looked up from germline, CDR1 is MNHEY and CDR2 is SVGEGT. Partial CDR3 DNA: TGTGCCAGCAGTTACAACGAGGGGAACCCC. Its translation: CASSYNEGNP. The CDR3 as a whole reads CASSYNEGNPLHF.

Only a few counts were recorded for this clone. The read falls 3 residues short of the CDR3 end, and the missing part is taken from the germline J gene. The J gene is TRBJ1-2, the V gene TRBV19; D remains ambiguous. Looked up from germline, CDR1 is LNHDA and CDR2 is SQIVND (reference sequence). CDR3 length: 16 amino acids. The CDR3 is CASSMRAGGGYNDYTF. Partial CDR3 DNA: TGTGCCAGTAGTATGAGAGCGGGAGGCGGGTACAATGAC.

This clone was recorded many times. The read ends 3 residues early relative to the CDR3; the germline J gene fills the gap. The V and J genes are TRBV7-6 and TRBJ2-5; D unresolved. V was clipped by 5 bases and J by 1 base, with 2 bases between them. From germline, CDR1 is SGHVS and CDR2 FNYEAQ. CDR3 length: 11 amino acids. Incomplete CDR3 DNA: TGTGCCAGCAGCCTCCAAGAGACC. Encoded protein: CASSLQET. In full, the CDR3 reads CASSLQETQYF.

This clone was picked up many times. The read ends 3 residues before the CDR3 terminus; that terminus is restored from the germline J gene. The chain employs TRBV29-1 and TRBJ2-1, with 13 bases identical to TRBD2. The ends lost 8 bases at V and 8 bases at J; junction bases unmatched: 6. The CDR3 is 13 residues long. Germline values: CDR1 SQVTM, CDR2 ANQGSEA. The sequenced part of the CDR3 DNA is TGCAGCCAGACTAGCGGGAGGTCGCATGAG. Encoded protein: CSQTSGRSHE. The entire CDR3 sequence reads CSQTSGRSHEQFF.

In this sample, this clone turned up many times. The read ends 3 residues early relative to the CDR3; the germline J gene fills the gap. The chain recombines TRBV5-5 with TRBJ2-4, with D uncertain. The V end was cut by 7 bases, the J end by 0 bases, with 8 bases between. The CDR3 is 13 residues long. The germline CDR1 and CDR2 sequences are SGHKS and YYEKEE (reference sequence). The sequenced CDR3 bases are TGTGCCAGCGGTAAACTAGCCAAAAACATT. It is translated as CASGKLAKNI. The full CDR3 reads CASGKLAKNIQYF.

This clone was seen ten or more times. At one boundary the junction diverges from the germline segment, which might be a read error. The read ends 3 residues early relative to the CDR3; the germline J gene fills the gap. The V gene is TRBV4-2, the J gene TRBJ2-7; 12 bases align to TRBD2. The CDR3 covers 18 residues. Germline-derived CDR1 and CDR2 are LGHNA and YNFKEQ. The part of the CDR3 DNA that was read is TGCGCCAGCAGCCAAGAGTTTTCCCTAGCGGGAGGGCCTTACGAG. Its protein product is CASSQEFSLAGGPYE. The complete CDR3 sequence is CASSQEFSLAGGPYEQYF.

At least ten counts were recorded for this clone. Sequencing ends 3 residues short of the CDR3 end; the germline J gene provides the rest. This chain links TRBV19 with TRBJ2-5; TRBD2 matches at 7 bases. J gave up 5 bases and V 3 bases, and 6 bases lay outside the gene matches. Germline-derived CDR1 and CDR2 are LNHDA and SQIVND (reference sequence). This CDR3 has 14 amino acids. CDR3 sequence: CASSMGGIAETQYF. The part of the CDR3 DNA that was read is TGTGCCAGTAGTATGGGGGGGATAGCGGAGACC.

This clone has at least ten counts. The read stops 3 residues short of the end of the CDR3; the missing end is completed from the germline J gene. The V call is TRBV7-9, the J call TRBJ2-3; no reliable D call. The V and J ends lost 1 base and 2 bases respectively, with 10 bases between them. The CDR3 contains 15 residues. Per germline, CDR1 SEHNR and CDR2 FQNEAQ (reference sequence). The CDR3: CASSLGAYPTDTQYF. CDR3 bases read: TGTGCCAGCAGCTTAGGAGCCTATCCCACAGATACG.

At least ten counts were recorded for this clone. The CDR3 end is not reached by the read, which stops 3 residues before it; the germline J gene fills it in. This rearrangement joins TRBV11-3 to TRBJ2-3; the D gene is possibly TRBD2 (5 bases). The CDR3 is 14 residues long. The germline gives CDR1 SGHNT, CDR2 YENEEA. The V end lost 6 bases, the J end lost 4 bases, and 14 bases lay between the germline ends. The sequenced part of the CDR3 DNA is TGTGCCAGCAGTATTAATGAGGGTCCAGATACG. Translation gives CASSINEGPDT. The CDR3 as a whole reads CASSINEGPDTQYF.

This clone was seen many times. Read data end 3 residues before the CDR3 end; the end is taken from the germline J gene. The chain carries TRBV5-6 and TRBJ1-3; weak D call: TRBD1 (5 bases). The germline V gene encodes CDR1 SGHDT and CDR2 YYEEEE. V lost 5 bases to trimming and J lost 2 bases, with 11 bases between them. This CDR3 has 14 residues. CDR3 DNA, as far as it was read: TGTGCCAGCAGTCCCGGGGGGGCTGGAAACACC. It is translated as CASSPGGAGNT. The complete CDR3 sequence is CASSPGGAGNTIYF.

There are many counts of this clone. The read gets to within 3 residues of the CDR3 end, and the germline J gene fills in the rest. The chain recombines TRBV5-1 with TRBJ2-5; 14 positions match TRBD2. V shed 4 bases and J 4 bases; nucleotides not matched to a gene: 6. There are 16 residues in the CDR3. The germline gives CDR1 SGHRS, CDR2 YFSETQ. Partial CDR3 DNA: TGCGCCAGCAGCCTGGGACTAGCGGGAGAATTAGAGACC. It yields the protein CASSLGLAGELET. The full CDR3 protein is CASSLGLAGELETQYF. Full variable domain (rest looked up from reference TRBV5-1 and TRBJ2-5): KAGVTQTPRYLIKTRGQQVTLSCSPISGHRSVSWYQQTPGQGLQFLFEYFSETQRNKGNFPGRFSGRQFSNSRSEMNVSTLELGDSALYLCASSLGLAGELETQYFGPGTRLLVL.

This clone was observed many times. The CDR3 goes on 3 residues after the read ends, and that part is filled in from the germline J gene. This rearrangement joins TRBV30 to TRBJ1-2, with TRBD1 matching 7 bases. Germline CDR1 reads GTSNPN; CDR2 reads SVGIG (reference sequence). CDR3 length: 14 amino acids. V lost 2 bases and J lost 2; bases outside the gene matches: 5. Partial CDR3 DNA: TGTGCCTGGAGTAAAGGGGACAGAAACTATGGC. As protein: CAWSKGDRNYG. The entire CDR3 reads CAWSKGDRNYGYTF.

This clone has just a few counts. The CDR3 DNA, read in part, is TGTGCCAGCAGAGATACCGGGACAGGCCTTTCACCC. Protein product: CASRDTGTGLSP. The whole CDR3 sequence reads CASRDTGTGLSPLHF. The gene calls are TRBV2 and TRBJ1-6, with 8 bases fitting TRBD1. From the germline J gene comes the end of the CDR3, since the read stops 3 residues before it. Trimming removed 6 bases from V and 9 bases from J; junction bases left unmatched: 10. The CDR3 is 15 residues long. From germline, CDR1 is SNHLY and CDR2 FYNNEI.

There are many counts of this clone. Read coverage stops 3 residues before the CDR3 terminus; the germline J gene supplies the remainder. The chain joins TRBV10-3 to TRBJ1-1, with TRBD1 matching over 7 bases. The trim removed 4 bases at V and 1 base at J, leaving 3 bases unmatched. The CDR3 is made up of 14 amino acids. Per germline, CDR1 ENHRY and CDR2 SYGVKD. The CDR3 DNA, read in part, is TGTGCCATCAGTGGACAGGGTGGGAACACTGAA. This sequence encodes CAISGQGGNTE. The full CDR3 sequence reads CAISGQGGNTEAFF.

This clone showed up many times. The read finishes 3 residues shy of the CDR3 end, and the germline J gene is used to complete it. The chain is built from TRBV19 and TRBJ2-7, with unresolved D. CDR3 length: 14 amino acids. CDR1 LNHDA and CDR2 SQIVND come from the germline V gene (reference sequence). Trimming left V 1 base short and J 2 bases short, with 9 bases between. The CDR3: CASSIVGLTYEQYF. The sequenced CDR3 bases are TGTGCCAGTAGTATAGTGGGCCTTACCTACGAG. Full variable domain (remainder filled in from reference TRBV19 and TRBJ2-7): DGGITQSPKYLFRKEGQNVTLSCEQNLNHDAMYWYRQDPGQGLRLIYYSQIVNDFQKGDIAEGYSVSREKKESFPLTVTSAQKNPTAFYLCASSIVGLTYEQYFGPGTRLTVT.

This clone was seen ten or more times. A junction end diverges from the germline sequence, so it may reflect a read error. The DNA ends 3 residues before the CDR3 does, and the rest of the CDR3 is filled in from the germline J gene. The genes are TRBV7-7 and TRBJ2-5; D call uncertain. The CDR3 extends over 13 amino acids. CDR1 and CDR2 from the germline V gene are SSHAT and FNYEAQ (reference sequence). CDR3 in amino acids: CASSQHNQETQYF. Partial CDR3 DNA: TGTGCTAGCAGCCAACATAACCAAGAGACC.

This clone was detected ten times or more. Sequencing ends 3 residues short of the CDR3 end; the germline J gene provides the rest. The chain employs TRBV30 and TRBJ1-6; no clear D. This CDR3 is 13 amino acids long. The V gene lost 1 base and the J gene lost 9 bases, with 10 bases spanning the gap. Germline lookup yields CDR1 GTSNPN and CDR2 SVGIG (reference sequence). The part of the CDR3 DNA that was read is TGTGCCTGGAGTGCCCCAGGTTCTTCACCC. This translates into CAWSAPGSSP. The full CDR3 is CAWSAPGSSPLHF.

This clone has ten or more counts. Coverage ceases 3 residues before the CDR3 finishes, and the germline J gene fills in the end. This rearrangement joins TRBV19 to TRBJ2-5; the match to TRBD1 covers 9 bases. The CDR3 sequence is 15 residues long. Germline V gene lookup returns CDR1 LNHDA and CDR2 SQIVND (reference sequence). V shed 5 bases, J shed 5 bases, and the junction held 9 bases outside the gene matches. Partial CDR3 DNA: TGTGCCAGTAGTGGGACAGGGTCCCCCGGGGAGACC. Translated: CASSGTGSPGET. The full CDR3 is CASSGTGSPGETQYF.

This clone was detected many times. The read stops 3 residues short of the end of the CDR3; the missing end is completed from the germline J gene. The chain combines TRBV20-1 with TRBJ2-7; 10 nucleotides align to TRBD2. The CDR3 consists of 19 residues. CDR1 is DFQATT and CDR2 is SNEGSKA in the germline V gene (reference sequence). With V trimmed by 0 bases and J by 0 bases, 14 bases remained unmatched. The CDR3 protein is CSARERTSGKNLVSYEQYF. Incomplete CDR3 DNA: TGCAGTGCTAGAGAGAGGACTAGCGGCAAAAATTTGGTCTCCTACGAG.

There are many counts of this clone. The read ends 3 residues early relative to the CDR3; the germline J gene fills the gap. The genes are TRBV29-1 and TRBJ1-4; possible D gene TRBD1, 5 bases. The germline V gene encodes CDR1 SQVTM and CDR2 ANQGSEA. This CDR3 region has 13 residues. The V end was cut by 7 bases, the J end by 5 bases, with 14 bases between. The CDR3: CSALGGANEKLFF. CDR3 DNA (partial): TGCAGCGCCCTAGGTGGGGCCAATGAAAAA. Based on the CDR3 plus reference TRBV29-1 and TRBJ1-4, the full variable domain is SAVISQKPSRDICQRGTSLTIQCQVDSQVTMMFWYRQQPGQSLTLIATANQGSEATYESGFVIDKFPISRPNLTFSTLTVSNMSPEDSSIYLCSALGGANEKLFFGSGTQLSVL.